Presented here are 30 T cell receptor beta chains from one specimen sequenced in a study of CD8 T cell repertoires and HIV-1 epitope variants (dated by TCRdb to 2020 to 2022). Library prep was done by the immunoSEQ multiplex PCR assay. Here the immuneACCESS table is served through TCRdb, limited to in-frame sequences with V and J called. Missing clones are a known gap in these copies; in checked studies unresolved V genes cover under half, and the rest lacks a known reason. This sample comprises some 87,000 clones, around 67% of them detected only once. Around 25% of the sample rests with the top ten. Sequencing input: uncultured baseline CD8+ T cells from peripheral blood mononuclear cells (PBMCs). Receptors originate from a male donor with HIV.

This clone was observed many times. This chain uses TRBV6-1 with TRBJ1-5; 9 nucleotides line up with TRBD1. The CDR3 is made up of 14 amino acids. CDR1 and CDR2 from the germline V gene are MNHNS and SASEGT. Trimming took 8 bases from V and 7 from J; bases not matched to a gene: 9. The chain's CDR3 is CASVLTGGGQPQHF. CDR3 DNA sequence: TGTGCCAGCGTATTGACAGGGGGAGGGCAGCCCCAGCATTTT.

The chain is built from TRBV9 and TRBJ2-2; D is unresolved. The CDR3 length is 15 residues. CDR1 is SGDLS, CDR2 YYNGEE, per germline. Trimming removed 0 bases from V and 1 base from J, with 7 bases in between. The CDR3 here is CASSVARRNTGELFF. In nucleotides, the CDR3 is TGTGCCAGCAGCGTAGCGCGTAGGAACACCGGGGAGCTGTTTTTT.

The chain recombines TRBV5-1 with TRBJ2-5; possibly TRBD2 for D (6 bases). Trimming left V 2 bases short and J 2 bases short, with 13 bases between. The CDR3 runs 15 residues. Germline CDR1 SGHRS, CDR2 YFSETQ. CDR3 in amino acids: CASSFAGWGQETQYF. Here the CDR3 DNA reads TGCGCCAGCAGCTTCGCGGGATGGGGTCAAGAGACCCAGTACTTC.

The CDR3, as DNA: TGTGCCAGCAGCTTAGTAGGGGGTGACACAGATACGCAGTATTTT. It encodes CASSLVGGDTDTQYF. The V call is TRBV7-2, the J call TRBJ2-3, with TRBD1 as a possible D gene (6 bases). The CDR3 consists of 15 residues. Germline V gene lookup returns CDR1 SGHTA and CDR2 FQGNSA. V was shortened by 1 base and J by 2 bases, with 10 bases between the two germline ends.

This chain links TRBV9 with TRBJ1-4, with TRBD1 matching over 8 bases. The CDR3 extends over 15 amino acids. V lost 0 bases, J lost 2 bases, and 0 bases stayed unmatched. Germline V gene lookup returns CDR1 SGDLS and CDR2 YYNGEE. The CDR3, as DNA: TGTGCCAGCAGCGTAGGGACAGGGACTAATGAAAAACTGTTTTTT. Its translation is CASSVGTGTNEKLFF.

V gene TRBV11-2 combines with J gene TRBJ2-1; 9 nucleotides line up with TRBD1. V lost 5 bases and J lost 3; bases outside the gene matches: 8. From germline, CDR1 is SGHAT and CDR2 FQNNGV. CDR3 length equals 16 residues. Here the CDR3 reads CASSPAGQGIYNEQFF. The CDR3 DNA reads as TGTGCCAGCAGCCCCGCCGGACAGGGGATCTACAATGAGCAGTTCTTC. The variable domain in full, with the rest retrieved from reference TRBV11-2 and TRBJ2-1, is EAGVAQSPRYKIIEKRQSVAFWCNPISGHATLYWYQQILGQGPKLLIQFQNNGVVDDSQLPKDRFSAERLKGVDSTLKIQPAKLEDSAVYLCASSPAGQGIYNEQFFGPGTRLTVL.

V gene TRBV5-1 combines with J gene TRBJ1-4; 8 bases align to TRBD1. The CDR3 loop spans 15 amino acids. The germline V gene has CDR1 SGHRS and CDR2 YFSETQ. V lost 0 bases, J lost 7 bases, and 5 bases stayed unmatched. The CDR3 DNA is TGCGCCAGCAGCTTGGGTCAGGGGGCGGGTGAAAAACTGTTTTTT. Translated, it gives CASSLGQGAGEKLFF.

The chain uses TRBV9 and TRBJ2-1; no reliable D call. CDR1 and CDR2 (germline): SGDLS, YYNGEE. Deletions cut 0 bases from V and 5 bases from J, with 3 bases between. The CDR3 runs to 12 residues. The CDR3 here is CASSVGDNEQFF. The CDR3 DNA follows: TGTGCCAGCAGCGTAGGCGACAATGAGCAGTTCTTC. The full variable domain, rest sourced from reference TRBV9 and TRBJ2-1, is DSGVTQTPKHLITATGQRVTLRCSPRSGDLSVYWYQQSLDQGLQFLIQYYNGEERAKGNILERFSAQQFPDLHSELNLSSLELGDSALYFCASSVGDNEQFFGPGTRLTVL.

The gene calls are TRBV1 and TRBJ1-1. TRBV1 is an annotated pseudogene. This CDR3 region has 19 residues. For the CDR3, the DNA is TGCACCAGCAGCCAAGATTGCGCGGCAGGGTCGGAGGCGAACACTGAAGCTTTCTTT. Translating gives CTSSQDCAAGSEANTEAFF.

The CDR3 DNA reads TGTGCCAGCAGCGTCGGCGTCGGGGAGCTGTTTTTT. Translating gives CASSVGVGELFF. The rearrangement links TRBV9 to TRBJ2-2; no firm D call. The CDR3 has 12 residues. Per the germline V gene, CDR1 is SGDLS and CDR2 is YYNGEE. Trimming cost V 2 bases and J 7 bases, with 6 bases left between them.

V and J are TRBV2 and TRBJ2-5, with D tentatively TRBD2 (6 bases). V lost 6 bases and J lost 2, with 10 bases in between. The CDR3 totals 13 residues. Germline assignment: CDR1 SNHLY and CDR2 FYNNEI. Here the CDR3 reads CASREGFQETQYF. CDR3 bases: TGTGCCAGCAGGGAGGGATTTCAAGAGACCCAGTACTTC.

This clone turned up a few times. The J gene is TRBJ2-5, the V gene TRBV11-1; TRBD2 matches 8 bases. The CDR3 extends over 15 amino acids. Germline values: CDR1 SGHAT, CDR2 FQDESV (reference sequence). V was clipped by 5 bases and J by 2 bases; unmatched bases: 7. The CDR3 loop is CASSPAPSGQETQYF. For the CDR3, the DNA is TGTGCCAGCAGCCCCGCCCCTAGCGGGCAAGAGACCCAGTACTTC.

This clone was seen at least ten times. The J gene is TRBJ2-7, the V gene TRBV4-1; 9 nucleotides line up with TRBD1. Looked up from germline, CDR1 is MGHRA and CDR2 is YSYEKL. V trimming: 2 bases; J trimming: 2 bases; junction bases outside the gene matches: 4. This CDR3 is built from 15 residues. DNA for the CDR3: TGCGCCAGCAGCCAACCCTGGACAGGGGCCTACGAGCAGTACTTC. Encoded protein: CASSQPWTGAYEQYF.

The DNA of the CDR3 is TGTGCCTGCAACACAGGGTCTTTTAGCACAGATACGCAGTATTTT. Amino acid sequence: CACNTGSFSTDTQYF. The rearrangement uses TRBV30 and TRBJ2-3, with D possibly matching TRBD1 (6 bases). The germline V gene encodes CDR1 GTSNPN and CDR2 SVGIG (reference sequence). Trimming pared 6 bases from V and 0 bases from J, leaving 16 bases between. The CDR3 length is 15 residues.

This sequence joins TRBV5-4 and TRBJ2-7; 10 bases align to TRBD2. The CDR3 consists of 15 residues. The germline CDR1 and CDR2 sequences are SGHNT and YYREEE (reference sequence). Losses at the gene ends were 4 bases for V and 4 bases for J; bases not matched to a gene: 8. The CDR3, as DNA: TGTGCCAGCAGCCCATCCGGGACTAGCGCTTACGAGCAGTACTTC. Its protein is CASSPSGTSAYEQYF.

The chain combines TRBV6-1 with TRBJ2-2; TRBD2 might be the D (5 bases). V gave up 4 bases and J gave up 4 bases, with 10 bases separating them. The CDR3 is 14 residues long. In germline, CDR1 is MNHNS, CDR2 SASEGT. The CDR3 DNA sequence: TGTGCCAGCAGTGTCGAACGGGGCACCGGGGAGCTGTTTTTT. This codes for CASSVERGTGELFF.

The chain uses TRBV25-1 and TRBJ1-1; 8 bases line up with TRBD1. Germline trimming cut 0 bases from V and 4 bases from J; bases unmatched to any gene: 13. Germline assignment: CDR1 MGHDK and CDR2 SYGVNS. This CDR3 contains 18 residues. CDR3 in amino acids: CASSEYLVTDRDGTEAFF. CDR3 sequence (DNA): TGTGCCAGCAGTGAATATTTAGTGACGGACAGGGACGGCACTGAAGCTTTCTTT.

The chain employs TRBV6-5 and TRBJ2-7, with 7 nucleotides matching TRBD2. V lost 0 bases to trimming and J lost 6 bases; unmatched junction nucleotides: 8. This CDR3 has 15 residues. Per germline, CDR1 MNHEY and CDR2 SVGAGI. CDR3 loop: CASSYSGGTPSEQYF. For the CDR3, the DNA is TGTGCCAGCAGTTACTCCGGGGGGACCCCAAGCGAGCAGTACTTC.

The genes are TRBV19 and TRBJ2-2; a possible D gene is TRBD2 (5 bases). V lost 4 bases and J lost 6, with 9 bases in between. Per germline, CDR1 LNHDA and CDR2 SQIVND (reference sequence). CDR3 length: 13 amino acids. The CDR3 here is CASSTPGAGELFF. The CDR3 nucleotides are TGTGCCAGTAGTACCCCCGGGGCCGGGGAGCTGTTTTTT.

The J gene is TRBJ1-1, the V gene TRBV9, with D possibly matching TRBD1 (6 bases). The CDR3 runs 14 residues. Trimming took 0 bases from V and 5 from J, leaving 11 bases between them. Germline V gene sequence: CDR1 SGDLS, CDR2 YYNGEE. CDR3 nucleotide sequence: TGTGCCAGCAGCGTAGGGACAGTTCTAACTGAAGCTTTCTTT. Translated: CASSVGTVLTEAFF. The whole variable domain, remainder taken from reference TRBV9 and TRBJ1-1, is DSGVTQTPKHLITATGQRVTLRCSPRSGDLSVYWYQQSLDQGLQFLIQYYNGEERAKGNILERFSAQQFPDLHSELNLSSLELGDSALYFCASSVGTVLTEAFFGQGTRLTVV.

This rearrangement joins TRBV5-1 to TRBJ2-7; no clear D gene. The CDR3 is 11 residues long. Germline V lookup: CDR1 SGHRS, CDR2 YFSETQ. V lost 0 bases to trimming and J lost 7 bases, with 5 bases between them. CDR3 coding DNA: TGCGCCAGCAGCTTGGTTGGAGAGCAGTACTTC. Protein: CASSLVGEQYF.

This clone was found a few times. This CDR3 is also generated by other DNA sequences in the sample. The CDR3 region is CASSLSQGTLSYEQYF. The CDR3 nucleotides are TGTGCCAGCAGTTTATCCCAGGGTACTCTGAGCTACGAGCAGTACTTC. V and J are TRBV27 and TRBJ2-7; TRBD1 is a possible D gene (5 bases). The germline V and J ends were trimmed by 0 bases and 3 bases, with 15 bases remaining between them. Looked up from germline, CDR1 is MNHEY and CDR2 is SMNVEV (reference sequence). There are 16 residues in the CDR3.

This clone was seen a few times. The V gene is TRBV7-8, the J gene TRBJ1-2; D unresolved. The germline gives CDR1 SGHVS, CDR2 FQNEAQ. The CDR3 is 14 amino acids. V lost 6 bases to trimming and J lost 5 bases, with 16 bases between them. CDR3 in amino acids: CASSTETQEYGYTF. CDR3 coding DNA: TGTGCCAGCAGTACCGAAACCCAGGAATATGGCTACACCTTC.

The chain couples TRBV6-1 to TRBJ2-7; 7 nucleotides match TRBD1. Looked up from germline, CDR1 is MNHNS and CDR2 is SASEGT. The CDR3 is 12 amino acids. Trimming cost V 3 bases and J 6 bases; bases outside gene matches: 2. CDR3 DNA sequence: TGTGCCAGCAGTGACACAGGGGTCGAGCAGTACTTC. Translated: CASSDTGVEQYF.

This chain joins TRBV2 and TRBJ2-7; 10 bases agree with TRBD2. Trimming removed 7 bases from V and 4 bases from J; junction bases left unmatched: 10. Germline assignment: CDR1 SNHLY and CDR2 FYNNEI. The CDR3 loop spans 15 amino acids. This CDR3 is CASTPRTSGGYEQYF. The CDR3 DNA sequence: TGTGCCAGCACCCCGAGGACTAGCGGAGGATACGAGCAGTACTTC. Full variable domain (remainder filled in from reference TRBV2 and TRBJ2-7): EPEVTQTPSHQVTQMGQEVILRCVPISNHLYFYWYRQILGQKVEFLVSFYNNEISEKSEIFDDQFSVERPDGSNFTLKIRSTKLEDSAMYFCASTPRTSGGYEQYFGPGTRLTVT.

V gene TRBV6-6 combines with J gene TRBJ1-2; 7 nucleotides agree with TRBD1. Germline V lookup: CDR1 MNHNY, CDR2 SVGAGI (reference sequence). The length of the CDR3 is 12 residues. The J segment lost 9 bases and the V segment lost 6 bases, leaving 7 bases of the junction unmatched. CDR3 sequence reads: CASRETGDSYTF. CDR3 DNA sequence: TGTGCCAGCAGGGAAACAGGGGATAGCTACACCTTC.

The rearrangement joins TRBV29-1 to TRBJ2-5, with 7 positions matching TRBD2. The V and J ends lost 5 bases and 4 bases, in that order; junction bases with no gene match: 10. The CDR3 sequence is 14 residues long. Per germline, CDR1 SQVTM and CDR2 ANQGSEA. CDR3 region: CSVQNPGGGETQYF. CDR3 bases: TGCAGCGTTCAAAACCCGGGGGGAGGAGAGACCCAGTACTTC.

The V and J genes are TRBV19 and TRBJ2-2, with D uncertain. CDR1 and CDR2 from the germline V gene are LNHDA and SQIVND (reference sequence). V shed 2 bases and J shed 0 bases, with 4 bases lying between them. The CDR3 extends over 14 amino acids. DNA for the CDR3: TGTGCCAGTAGTATATTAGCGAACACCGGGGAGCTGTTTTTT. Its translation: CASSILANTGELFF.

As DNA, the CDR3 is TGTGCCAGTAGTGGGGGACTAGCGGGAGGGCCACGGGAGACCCAGTACTTC. Translation: CASSGGLAGGPRETQYF. The chain has TRBV19 and TRBJ2-5; 16 bases fit TRBD2. The CDR3 is 17 residues long. Germline lookup yields CDR1 LNHDA and CDR2 SQIVND (reference sequence). Trimming took 5 bases from V and 5 from J; bases not matched to a gene: 8.

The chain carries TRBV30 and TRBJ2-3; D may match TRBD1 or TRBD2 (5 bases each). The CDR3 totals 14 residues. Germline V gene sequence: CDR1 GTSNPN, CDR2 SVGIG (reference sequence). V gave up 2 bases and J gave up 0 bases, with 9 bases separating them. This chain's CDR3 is CAWSRGESTDTQYF. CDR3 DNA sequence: TGTGCCTGGAGTCGAGGGGAAAGCACAGATACGCAGTATTTT.